This T cell receptor (beta chain) was identified during a study of PD-L1 blockade in urothelial cancer. Turning to the study itself: There were a median of about 140,000 T cells in blood samples.

Some clones are missing from TCRdb's copy, which holds only in-frame ones; the method was immunoSEQ multiplex PCR. The sample contains around 100,000 clones, around 86% of which appear only once. This clone has only one observation. V was clipped by 5 bases and J by 5 bases; unmatched bases: 9. Germline V lookup: CDR1 LNHDA, CDR2 SQIVND (reference sequence). The CDR3 extends over 15 amino acids. Regarding time point: pretreatment peripheral blood. The input for sequencing was PBMCs, taken around atezolizumab (anti-PD-L1) treatment. This sequence joins TRBV19 and TRBJ1-5, with 7 positions matching TRBD1. The receptor comes from a man aged 55 to 69 with urothelial cancer. For the CDR3, the DNA is TGTGCCAGTAGTCGGGGACAGACGGACCATCAGCCCCAGCATTTT. Its protein is CASSRGQTDHQPQHF.